The 7 T cell receptor beta chains given below trace back to one sample, sequenced in a study of Graves' ophthalmopathy and Graves' hyperthyroidism. Amplifying from RNA transcripts, the study obtained TCR beta CDR3 regions. HTBI primers were employed in first-round RT-PCR, then a second-round multiplex PCR followed. TCRdb re-derived calls from the multiplex PCR reads in MiXCR, one entry per CDR3 protein. The data hold a few hundred thousand distinct CDR3 sequences, with over 20% observed a single time. The sample taken for sequencing was peripheral blood. These receptors originate from a woman aged 18-35 years with stable Graves' hyperthyroidism.

This clonotype was seen only a few times. V is TRBV4-1 and J is TRBJ1-2; D is ambiguous. This CDR3 has 12 amino acids. V gave up 4 bases and J gave up 10 bases, with 13 bases separating them. CDR1 is MGHRA, CDR2 YSYEKL, per germline. The CDR3 DNA is TGCGCCAGCAGCCTCGGACCCGAGTACTACACCTTC. Translating gives CASSLGPEYYTF.

This clonotype was seen many times. The V and J genes are TRBV12-3 or TRBV12-4 and TRBJ2-5; 9 nucleotides align to TRBD1. The CDR3 runs 14 residues. V lost 6 bases, J lost 6 bases, and 8 bases stayed unmatched. Here the CDR3 DNA reads TGTGCCAGCAGCCAACAGGGGGCGTTGCAGACCCAGTACTTC. This translates into CASSQQGALQTQYF.

At least ten counts were recorded for this clonotype. The V call is TRBV5-1, the J call TRBJ2-5; no definite D call. V lost 3 bases and J lost 0, with 3 bases in between. Germline V CDR1 and CDR2: SGHRS, YFSETQ. The CDR3 is 12 residues long. CDR3 residues: CASSWHQETQYF. The CDR3, as DNA: TGCGCCAGCAGCTGGCACCAAGAGACCCAGTACTTC.

CDR3 sequence reads: CASRGTSGGIQETQYF. The CDR3 DNA follows: TGTGCCAGCAGGGGGACTAGCGGGGGGATCCAAGAGACCCAGTACTTC. V is TRBV12-3 or TRBV12-4 and J is TRBJ2-5; TRBD2 matches at 15 bases. Unmatched junction bases numbered 3, after V lost 6 bases and J lost 1 base. The CDR3 has 16 amino acids.

This sequence joins TRBV28 and TRBJ1-1; 7 nucleotides match TRBD1. Germline V gives CDR1 MDHEN, CDR2 SYDVKM. There are 13 residues in the CDR3. Trimming removed 8 bases from V and 0 bases from J; junction bases left unmatched: 3. CDR3 region: CASRQGVNTEAFF. CDR3 DNA: TGTGCCAGCCGACAGGGAGTGAACACTGAAGCTTTCTTT.

This clonotype was recorded many times. The gene calls are TRBV25-1 and TRBJ2-7; no clear D. The CDR3 consists of 12 residues. V was trimmed by 4 bases and J by 4 bases, leaving 8 bases between them. Germline V lookup: CDR1 MGHDK, CDR2 SYGVNS. CDR3 nucleotides: TGTGCCAGCAGTGGGGCAGGATACGAGCAGTACTTC. Its translation: CASSGAGYEQYF.

This clonotype was detected ten times or more. The chain joins TRBV12-3 or TRBV12-4 to TRBJ1-2, with 8 bases aligning to TRBD1. The V segment lost 4 bases and the J segment 4 bases; nucleotides outside the gene matches: 5. This CDR3 region has 14 residues. The CDR3 loop reads CASSSQGESYGYTF. The CDR3 coding sequence is TGTGCCAGCAGTTCACAGGGGGAGAGCTATGGCTACACCTTC.